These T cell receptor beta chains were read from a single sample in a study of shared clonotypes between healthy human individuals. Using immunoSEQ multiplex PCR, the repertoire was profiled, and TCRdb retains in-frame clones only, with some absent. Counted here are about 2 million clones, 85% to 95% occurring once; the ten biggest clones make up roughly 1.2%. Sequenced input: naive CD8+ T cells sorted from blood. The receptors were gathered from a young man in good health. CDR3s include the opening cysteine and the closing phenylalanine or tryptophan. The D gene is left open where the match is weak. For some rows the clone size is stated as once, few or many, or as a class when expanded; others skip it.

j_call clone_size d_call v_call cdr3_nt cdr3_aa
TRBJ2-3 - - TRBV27 TGTGCCAGCAGTTTATTGGGGGGGGGCCCAGATACGCAGTATTTT CASSLLGGGPDTQYF
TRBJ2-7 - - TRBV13 TGTGCCAGCAGCTTACAGGACCAATACGAGCAGTACTTC CASSLQDQYEQYF
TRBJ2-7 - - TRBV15 TGTGCCACCAGCCCGCGCCAGTCCTACGAGCAGTACTTC CATSPRQSYEQYF
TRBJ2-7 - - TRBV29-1 TGCAGCGTTGAGCAGGGAGTATCCTACGAGCAGTACTTC CSVEQGVSYEQYF
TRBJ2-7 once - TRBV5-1 TGCGCCAGCAGCCCCGACCGGGGGTACTACGAGCAGTACTTC CASSPDRGYYEQYF
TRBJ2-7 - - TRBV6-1 TGTGCCAGCAGTGAAGGACTGGACTACGAGCAGTACTTC CASSEGLDYEQYF
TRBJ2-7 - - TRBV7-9 TGTGCCAGCGGTGTATACGAGCAGTACTTC CASGVYEQYF
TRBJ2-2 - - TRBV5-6 TGTGCCAGCAGCCTGCGGACGATCAGCGGGGAGCTGTTTTTT CASSLRTISGELFF
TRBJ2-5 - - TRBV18 TGTGCCAGCTCATCCACTCAAGAGACCCAGTACTTC CASSSTQETQYF
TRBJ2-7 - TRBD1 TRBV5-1 TGCGCCAGCAGCTTGGGGGGACAGGTAGTCCCCTACGAGCAGTACTTC CASSLGGQVVPYEQYF
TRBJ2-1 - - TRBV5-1 TGCGCCAGCAGCTTGTCCGGGGGCCCGTACAATGAGCAGTTCTTC CASSLSGGPYNEQFF
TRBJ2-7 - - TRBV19 TGTGCCAGTAGTATCTTAGGCGGGACCTCCTACGAGCAGTACTTC CASSILGGTSYEQYF
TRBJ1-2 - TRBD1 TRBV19 TGTGCCAGTAGTTCCCCGCACAGGGGCTATGGCTACACCTTC CASSSPHRGYGYTF
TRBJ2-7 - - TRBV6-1 TGTGCCAGCAGTGAAGGGGGCAGCGAGCAGTACTTC CASSEGGSEQYF
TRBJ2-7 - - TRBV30 TGTGCCTGGAGTGTAGGTCACAGTTTAGTGGACGAGCAGTACTTC CAWSVGHSLVDEQYF
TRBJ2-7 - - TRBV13 TGTGCCAGCAGTTCGAGACTTGAATTCTCCTACGAGCAGTACTTC CASSSRLEFSYEQYF
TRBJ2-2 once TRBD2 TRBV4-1 TGCGCCAGCAGCCAAACCCTAGCGGGGGGGTACACCGGGGAGCTGTTTTTT CASSQTLAGGYTGELFF
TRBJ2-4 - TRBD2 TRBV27 TGTGCCAGCAGTTTGCTGTCTCCAGCGGGGGAAAACATTCAGTACTTC CASSLLSPAGENIQYF
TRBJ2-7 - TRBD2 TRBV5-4 TGTGCCAGCAGCGCCGCTAGCGGGGGGTACGAGTACTTC CASSAASGGYEYF
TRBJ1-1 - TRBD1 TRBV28 TGTGCCGGAGCAGGGGGTAGCAGCATGAACACTGAAGCTTTCTTT CAGAGGSSMNTEAFF
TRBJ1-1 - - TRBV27 TGTGCCAGCAGTCCCTCCGAGGGGGAAGTTGGCACTGAAGCTTTCTTT CASSPSEGEVGTEAFF
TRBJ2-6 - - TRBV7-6 TGTGCCAGCAGCTTAGCGCCAGGGGGGGCTGGGGCCAACGTCCTGACTTTC CASSLAPGGAGANVLTF
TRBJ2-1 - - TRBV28 TGTGCCAGCAGTCCCCGACTGGAAAGCTCCTACAATGAGCAGTTCTTC CASSPRLESSYNEQFF
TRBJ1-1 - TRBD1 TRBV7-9 TGTGCCAGCAGCCCTGGGACAGGGCGGAACACTGAAGCTTTCTTT CASSPGTGRNTEAFF
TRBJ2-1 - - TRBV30 TGTGGGCTGGGGGACAATGAGCAGTTCTTC CGLGDNEQFF
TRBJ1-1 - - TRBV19 TGTGCCAGTAGTATAGCCCCGAACACTGAAGCTTTCTTT CASSIAPNTEAFF
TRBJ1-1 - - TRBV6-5 TGTGCCAGCCGGGACGGATACACTGAAGCTTTCTTT CASRDGYTEAFF
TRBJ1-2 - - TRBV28 TGTGCCAGCAGCCCAGAATATGGCTACACCTTC CASSPEYGYTF